This T cell receptor beta chain was captured by sequencing in a study of blood T cell repertoires in COVID-19. About the study: T cells, B-cell-depleted T cells, or PBMCs provided the cDNA or gDNA that served as material.

CDR3 length: 14 residues. Per germline, CDR1 SGHRS and CDR2 YFSETQ. V was cut by 5 bases and J by 2 bases, with 10 bases left in between. The data were produced by immunoSEQ multiplex PCR, yet TCRdb's version contains in-frame clones alone and is incomplete. This sample has roughly 280,000 clones, with approximately 90% found just once. The chain uses TRBV5-1 and TRBJ2-2, with D tentatively TRBD1 (5 bases). The receptor was derived from a woman under 40 with acute COVID-19. The specimen sequenced was PBMCs or T cells enriched from blood (not recorded which). The CDR3 here is CASRVTVNTGELFF. The DNA of the CDR3 is TGCGCCAGCAGGGTGACAGTTAACACCGGGGAGCTGTTTTTT.